The 31 T cell receptor beta chains below all came from one sample that was sequenced in a study of blood T cell repertoires in COVID-19. Some clones are missing from TCRdb's copy, which holds only in-frame ones; the method was immunoSEQ multiplex PCR. The sample has 150,000 to 170,000 clones; approximately 83% are singletons. Sequencing was carried out using peripheral blood. The receptors here all came from a woman aged 55-69 years with COVID-19, enrolled during active disease.

The V and J genes are TRBV6-5 and TRBJ1-2; 9 positions match TRBD1. Unmatched junction bases numbered 9, after V lost 6 bases and J lost 7 bases. The CDR3 totals 14 residues. CDR1 and CDR2 (germline): MNHEY, SVGAGI. The CDR3 sequence: CASSRGQGSRGYTF. CDR3 sequence (DNA): TGTGCCAGCAGCCGGGGACAGGGAAGCCGTGGCTACACCTTC.

The chain uses TRBV18 and TRBJ2-5; D not resolved. Germline V CDR1 and CDR2: KGHSH, LQKENI. The CDR3 consists of 13 residues. The germline V and J ends were trimmed by 4 bases and 1 base, with 7 bases remaining between them. In nucleotides, the CDR3 is TGTGCCAGCTCACAGAAAGCCCAAGAGACCCAGTACTTC. This codes for CASSQKAQETQYF.

This clone showed up just once. The rearrangement links TRBV3-1 (or the pseudogene TRBV3-2) to TRBJ1-3; the match to TRBD1 covers 9 bases. Germline V gene lookup returns CDR1 LGHDT and CDR2 YNNKEL (reference sequence). This CDR3 has 16 amino acids. V dropped 4 bases and J dropped 4; count of bases not matched to a gene: 8. The CDR3 DNA reads as TGTGCCAGCAGCCGCACCGGGACAGGGTTAGGAAACACCATATATTTT. Its translation is CASSRTGTGLGNTIYF.

The rearrangement links TRBV2 to TRBJ2-3, with 11 nucleotides matching TRBD2. CDR1 and CDR2 (germline): SNHLY, FYNNEI. V was pared by 5 bases and J by 6 bases, with 19 bases of the junction left unmatched. The CDR3 totals 19 residues. CDR3 DNA sequence: TGTGCCAGCAGTTGGAGGGAACGCGTAGCGGGAGGGCCGAGGGATACGCAGTATTTT. Amino acid sequence: CASSWRERVAGGPRDTQYF.

This rearrangement joins TRBV5-1 to TRBJ1-1; 7 bases match TRBD1. Trimming took 5 bases from V and 2 from J; bases not matched to a gene: 9. This CDR3 contains 15 residues. CDR1 and CDR2 from the germline V gene are SGHRS and YFSETQ. CDR3 sequence: CASRDGGTVNTEAFF. CDR3 coding DNA: TGCGCCAGCAGGGACGGCGGGACAGTCAACACTGAAGCTTTCTTT.

The chain is built from TRBV4-1 and TRBJ2-3; 9 bases are shared with TRBD1. There are 16 residues in the CDR3. The junction had 2 bases not matched to a gene; V was cut back by 0 bases and J by 1 base. Germline assignment: CDR1 MGHRA and CDR2 YSYEKL. CDR3 nucleotides: TGCGCCAGCAGCCAAGATCGACAGGGGGGCACAGATACGCAGTATTTT. It specifies CASSQDRQGGTDTQYF.

This clone was observed a handful of times. V is TRBV19 and J is TRBJ1-5, with no clear D. This CDR3 is 12 amino acids long. V lost 5 bases and J 6 bases, leaving 8 bases between the germline ends. Looked up from germline, CDR1 is LNHDA and CDR2 is SQIVND (reference sequence). The CDR3 nucleotides are TGTGCCAGTAGTGAATTAGTTCAGCCCCAGCATTTT. Translation: CASSELVQPQHF.

In this sample, this clone turned up once. The CDR3 loop is CASSPGQRYGYTF. As DNA, the CDR3 is TGTGCCAGCAGCCCGGGACAGAGGTATGGCTACACCTTC. The V and J genes are TRBV6-6 and TRBJ1-2; TRBD1 matches at 7 bases. CDR1 MNHNY and CDR2 SVGAGI come from the germline V gene (reference sequence). V trimming: 6 bases; J trimming: 5 bases; junction bases outside the gene matches: 6. The CDR3 is 13 residues long.

The chain has TRBV3-1 (or the pseudogene TRBV3-2) and TRBJ1-2; D perhaps matches TRBD1 (6 bases). This CDR3 contains 13 residues. V lost 6 bases and J lost 4, with 12 bases in between. The germline V gene encodes CDR1 LGHDT and CDR2 YNNKEL (reference sequence). CDR3 bases: TGTGCCAGCAGACCCAGGGGAACCTATGGCTACACCTTC. Translated, it gives CASRPRGTYGYTF.

The chain uses TRBV5-4 and TRBJ1-1; unclear D gene. The CDR3 is made up of 13 amino acids. With 1 base removed from V and 1 base from J, the gap between germline ends came to 5 bases. CDR1 is SGHNT and CDR2 is YYREEE in the germline V gene (reference sequence). The CDR3 region is CASSLTRNTEAFF. CDR3 DNA sequence: TGTGCCAGCAGCTTGACCAGGAACACTGAAGCTTTCTTT.

The genes are TRBV30 and TRBJ2-5, with D possibly being TRBD2 (6 bases). In germline, CDR1 is GTSNPN, CDR2 SVGIG (reference sequence). Trimming removed 2 bases at V and 2 bases at J, with 12 bases between. The CDR3 is made up of 14 amino acids. CDR3 residues: CAWSPGLPQETQYF. In DNA form, the CDR3 reads TGTGCCTGGAGTCCAGGACTACCTCAAGAGACCCAGTACTTC.

The rearrangement links TRBV25-1 to TRBJ2-7; TRBD2 might be the D (6 bases). Germline V CDR1 and CDR2: MGHDK, SYGVNS. CDR3 length: 14 amino acids. V gave up 8 bases and J gave up 2 bases, with 16 bases separating them. The CDR3 DNA follows: TGTGCCAGCTCCAGAGCTAGCGAGCCCTACGAGCAGTACTTC. Encoded protein: CASSRASEPYEQYF.

J is TRBJ1-1 and V is TRBV27; TRBD1 is a possible D gene (5 bases). Germline V gene sequence: CDR1 MNHEY, CDR2 SMNVEV (reference sequence). V lost 6 bases to trimming and J lost 3 bases, with 14 bases between them. This CDR3 region has 14 residues. Here the CDR3 DNA reads TGTGCCAGCAGGTTCGGGCCCAGGGACACTGAAGCTTTCTTT. Translating gives CASRFGPRDTEAFF.

This clone is a singleton in its sample. The V and J genes are TRBV28 and TRBJ1-1; D might be TRBD1 (5 bases). CDR1 and CDR2 from the germline V gene are MDHEN and SYDVKM. The CDR3 runs to 15 residues. V was clipped by 2 bases and J by 4 bases, with 14 bases between them. The CDR3 region has the DNA TGTGCCAGCAGTTTAGGGGCAGTAAAGGGCACTGAAGCTTTCTTT. Amino acids: CASSLGAVKGTEAFF.

This clone came up once. The V gene is TRBV7-8, the J gene TRBJ1-2; TRBD1 might be the D (5 bases). The CDR3 runs to 15 residues. Germline loops: CDR1 SGHVS, CDR2 FQNEAQ. V lost 8 bases and J lost 0, with 16 bases in between. The CDR3, as DNA: TGTGCCAGCTCCTGGGGCAGACCCACTAACTATGGCTACACCTTC. Translation gives CASSWGRPTNYGYTF.

The rearrangement links TRBV3-1 (or the pseudogene TRBV3-2) to TRBJ2-7; TRBD2 matches at 9 bases. Germline CDR1 reads LGHDT; CDR2 reads YNNKEL (reference sequence). This CDR3 is 13 amino acids long. V gave up 4 bases and J gave up 6 bases; unmatched junction bases: 4. CDR3 bases: TGTGCCAGCAGCCTTAGCGGGGGCTCCGAGCAGTACGTC. Protein sequence: CASSLSGGSEQYV.

J is TRBJ1-2 and V is TRBV11-1; no clear D. Trimming shortened V by 1 base and J by 7 bases, and 10 bases separated the two germline ends. The CDR3 has 13 amino acids. CDR1 is SGHAT and CDR2 is FQDESV in the germline V gene (reference sequence). This CDR3 is CASSLVAEGGYTF. The CDR3 DNA reads TGTGCCAGCAGCTTAGTGGCGGAGGGTGGCTACACCTTC.

This chain uses TRBV7-2 with TRBJ2-1, with 10 bases that match TRBD2. CDR3 length: 18 residues. Germline assignment: CDR1 SGHTA and CDR2 FQGNSA. V dropped 5 bases and J dropped 8; count of bases not matched to a gene: 18. The CDR3 DNA is TGTGCCAGCAGCCGCAGCGCGAGCCGGCCTAGCGGGAGCTATGAGCAGTTCTTC. Its protein product is CASSRSASRPSGSYEQFF.

This clone was detected only once. V is TRBV25-1 and J is TRBJ1-1; 8 bases are shared with TRBD1. From germline, CDR1 is MGHDK and CDR2 SYGVNS. V lost 1 base and J lost 3; bases outside the gene matches: 10. CDR3 length equals 17 residues. CDR3 in amino acids: CASSESGVRGRDTEAFF. The DNA of the CDR3 is TGTGCCAGCAGTGAATCTGGGGTCAGGGGGCGTGACACTGAAGCTTTCTTT. Full variable domain (missing parts from reference TRBV25-1 and TRBJ1-1): EADIYQTPRYLVIGTGKKITLECSQTMGHDKMYWYQQDPGMELHLIHYSYGVNSTEKGDLSSESTVSRIRTEHFPLTLESARPSHTSQYLCASSESGVRGRDTEAFFGQGTRLTVV.

V usage is TRBV7-3 and J usage is TRBJ2-1; a possible D gene is TRBD1 (5 bases). This CDR3 region has 14 residues. With 5 bases removed from V and 8 bases from J, the gap between germline ends came to 16 bases. Looked up from germline, CDR1 is SGHTA and CDR2 is FQGTGA. As DNA, the CDR3 is TGTGCCAGCAGCGAACAGGCCGGGTCACATGAGCAGTTCTTC. Translating it yields CASSEQAGSHEQFF.

Here the CDR3 DNA reads TGTGCCAGTAGTAAGAACGTCGGCACAGGGCGAAATTCACCCCTCCACTTT. Encoded protein: CASSKNVGTGRNSPLHF. This chain uses TRBV19 with TRBJ1-6; a weak D match, TRBD1 (6 bases). Trimming stripped 4 bases from V and 7 bases from J, with 20 bases between. CDR1 is LNHDA and CDR2 is SQIVND in the germline V gene (reference sequence). The CDR3 extends over 17 amino acids. Filled out from reference TRBV19 and TRBJ1-6, the complete variable domain reads DGGITQSPKYLFRKEGQNVTLSCEQNLNHDAMYWYRQDPGQGLRLIYYSQIVNDFQKGDIAEGYSVSREKKESFPLTVTSAQKNPTAFYLCASSKNVGTGRNSPLHFGNGTRLTVT.

This chain joins TRBV27 and TRBJ1-2; weak D call: TRBD1 (6 bases). V was pared by 5 bases and J by 4 bases, with 11 bases between. Germline CDR1 MNHEY, CDR2 SMNVEV (reference sequence). This CDR3 has 13 residues. The CDR3: CASSTGQLYGYTF. For the CDR3, the DNA is TGTGCCAGCAGTACCGGACAGCTCTATGGCTACACCTTC.

The V and J genes are TRBV19 and TRBJ2-5, with TRBD2 matching 7 bases. This CDR3 is 14 amino acids long. V dropped 3 bases and J dropped 4; count of bases not matched to a gene: 5. CDR1 is LNHDA, CDR2 SQIVND, per germline (reference sequence). CDR3 protein: CASSMGLAAETQYF. DNA of the CDR3: TGTGCCAGTAGTATGGGCCTAGCGGCAGAGACCCAGTACTTC.

This clone was counted between two and nine times. The chain recombines TRBV6-6 with TRBJ1-4, with 10 positions matching TRBD1. There are 15 residues in the CDR3. Trimming at V came to 6 bases and at J to 8 bases, leaving 9 bases not matched to a gene. The germline V gene has CDR1 MNHNY and CDR2 SVGAGI (reference sequence). The DNA of the CDR3 is TGTGCCAGCAGAACAACCGGGACAGGGGACGAAAAACTGTTTTTT. This encodes CASRTTGTGDEKLFF.

In its sample, this clone was seen a few times. The V gene is TRBV7-9, the J gene TRBJ2-3, with 12 bases matching TRBD2. After removal of 2 bases from V and 0 bases from J, the junction contained 6 bases not matched to a gene. Per germline, CDR1 SEHNR and CDR2 FQNEAQ (reference sequence). CDR3 size: 18 residues. CDR3 nucleotide sequence: TGTGCCAGCAGCTTACTCCTAGCGGGGGGGCCTAGCACAGATACGCAGTATTTT. Protein: CASSLLLAGGPSTDTQYF.

A note on this clone: The germline gene is not matched at one end of the junction; a read error may be the cause. The identical CDR3 is also encoded by other nucleotide sequences in the sample. The chain employs TRBV11-3 and TRBJ1-2; no definite D call. Germline V gene sequence: CDR1 SGHNT, CDR2 YENEEA. The length of the CDR3 is 13 residues. CDR3 loop: CASSLVSGVGYTF. The CDR3 DNA reads TGCGCCAGCAGCTTAGTATCGGGTGTCGGCTACACCTTC. The complete variable domain, with remaining parts taken from reference TRBV11-3 and TRBJ1-2, reads EAGVVQSPRYKIIEKKQPVAFWCNPISGHNTLYWYLQNLGQGPELLIRYENEEAVDDSQLPKDRFSAERLKGVDSTLKIQPAELGDSAVYLCASSLVSGVGYTFGSGTRLTVV.

V is TRBV4-1 and J is TRBJ1-1, with no clear D. Deletions cut 4 bases from V and 0 bases from J, with 15 bases between. The CDR3 loop spans 16 amino acids. Germline V gene sequence: CDR1 MGHRA, CDR2 YSYEKL. CDR3 residues: CASSRFLAEMNTEAFF. The CDR3, as DNA: TGCGCCAGCAGCCGCTTTTTGGCGGAAATGAACACTGAAGCTTTCTTT.

The CDR3 here is CASSPRLELYNEQFF. The CDR3 DNA reads as TGTGCCAGCAGCCCTAGATTGGAGCTCTACAATGAGCAGTTCTTC. The rearrangement links TRBV9 to TRBJ2-1; no definite D call. The V and J ends lost 4 bases and 3 bases respectively, with 14 bases between them. The germline V gene has CDR1 SGDLS and CDR2 YYNGEE. This CDR3 comprises 15 residues. The full variable domain, completed using reference TRBV9 and TRBJ2-1, is DSGVTQTPKHLITATGQRVTLRCSPRSGDLSVYWYQQSLDQGLQFLIQYYNGEERAKGNILERFSAQQFPDLHSELNLSSLELGDSALYFCASSPRLELYNEQFFGPGTRLTVL.

The chain is built from TRBV5-1 and TRBJ2-1; 7 bases are shared with TRBD1. V gave up 6 bases and J gave up 10 bases; unmatched junction bases: 16. Germline V gene sequence: CDR1 SGHRS, CDR2 YFSETQ. The CDR3 has 15 residues. The CDR3 sequence: CASNRQGNGYGEQFF. The CDR3 DNA sequence: TGCGCCAGCAACAGACAGGGCAATGGGTACGGCGAGCAGTTCTTC. Supplemented by reference TRBV5-1 and TRBJ2-1, the full variable domain reads KAGVTQTPRYLIKTRGQQVTLSCSPISGHRSVSWYQQTPGQGLQFLFEYFSETQRNKGNFPGRFSGRQFSNSRSEMNVSTLELGDSALYLCASNRQGNGYGEQFFGPGTRLTVL.

The chain couples TRBV7-3 to TRBJ2-1; D possibly corresponds to TRBD1 (6 bases). Trimming took off 4 bases at V and 6 bases at J, with 10 bases between the two ends. Germline CDR1 and CDR2: SGHTA and FQGTGA. This CDR3 has 13 amino acids. The CDR3 loop is CASSSRGVNEQFF. In DNA form, the CDR3 reads TGTGCCAGCAGCTCCAGGGGTGTCAATGAGCAGTTCTTC. Based on the CDR3 plus reference TRBV7-3 and TRBJ2-1, the full variable domain is GAGVSQTPSNKVTEKGKYVELRCDPISGHTALYWYRQSLGQGPEFLIYFQGTGAADDSGLPNDRFFAVRPEGSVSTLKIQRTERGDSAVYLCASSSRGVNEQFFGPGTRLTVL.

For this clone: This sample also contains other DNA sequences that code for the same CDR3. The rearrangement uses TRBV5-1 and TRBJ2-5, with no clear D. The CDR3 contains 12 residues. The ends were cut back, 0 bases at V and 5 bases at J, with 5 bases in the middle. Germline CDR1 SGHRS, CDR2 YFSETQ. In DNA form, the CDR3 reads TGCGCCAGCAGCTTGGCCCTGGAGACCCAGTACTTC. This gives the protein CASSLALETQYF.